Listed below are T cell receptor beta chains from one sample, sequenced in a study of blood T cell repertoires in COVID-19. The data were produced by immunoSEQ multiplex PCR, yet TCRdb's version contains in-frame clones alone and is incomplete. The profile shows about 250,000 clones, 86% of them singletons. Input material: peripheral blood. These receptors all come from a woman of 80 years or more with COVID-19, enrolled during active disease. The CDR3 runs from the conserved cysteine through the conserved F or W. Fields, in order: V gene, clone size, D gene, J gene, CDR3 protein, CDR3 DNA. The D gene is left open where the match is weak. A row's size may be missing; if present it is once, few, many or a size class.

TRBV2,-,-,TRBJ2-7,CASSQTPEEQYF,TGTGCCAGCAGTCAAACCCCGGAGGAGCAGTACTTC
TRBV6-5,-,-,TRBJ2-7,CASSSPARGPEQYF,TGTGCCAGCAGTTCCCCCGCCAGGGGCCCGGAGCAGTACTTC
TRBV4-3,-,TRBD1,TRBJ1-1,CASSPGTGGLGTEAFF,TGCGCCAGCAGCCCCGGGACAGGGGGCTTGGGCACTGAAGCTTTCTTT
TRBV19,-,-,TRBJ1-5,CASSSTGTSSNQPQHF,TGTGCCAGTAGTAGTACAGGGACCTCTAGCAATCAGCCCCAGCATTTT
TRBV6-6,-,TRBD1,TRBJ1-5,CASSSPGTGGNQPQHF,TGTGCCAGCAGTTCCCCCGGGACAGGGGGCAATCAGCCCCAGCATTTT
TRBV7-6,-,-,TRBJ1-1,CASSSGRVSEAFF,TGTGCCAGCAGCTCCGGGAGGGTCTCTGAAGCTTTCTTT
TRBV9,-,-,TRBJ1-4,CASSVLGEGEKLFF,TGTGCCAGCAGCGTATTAGGGGAGGGTGAAAAACTGTTTTTT
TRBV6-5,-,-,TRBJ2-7,CASMRSELTYEQYF,TGTGCCAGTATGAGGTCGGAACTCACCTACGAGCAGTACTTC
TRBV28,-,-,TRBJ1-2,CASSSAAAGLLSGGYTF,TGTGCCAGCAGTTCGGCGGCTGCAGGGCTCCTATCAGGTGGCTACACCTTC
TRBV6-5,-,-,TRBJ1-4,CASSPPQGSVFF,TGTGCCAGCAGTCCGCCACAGGGTAGTGTGTTTTTT
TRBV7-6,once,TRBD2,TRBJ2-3,CASSLVGTSGGTDTQYF,TGTGCCAGCAGCTTAGTAGGGACTAGCGGGGGCACAGATACGCAGTATTTT
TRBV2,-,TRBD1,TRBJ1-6,CASSGTKLTGGANSPLHF,TGTGCCAGCAGTGGAACAAAACTTACAGGGGGTGCTAATTCACCCCTCCACTTT
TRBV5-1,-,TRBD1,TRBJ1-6,CASTLTGGYNSPLHF,TGCGCCAGCACCTTGACAGGGGGCTATAATTCACCCCTCCACTTT
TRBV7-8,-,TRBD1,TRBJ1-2,CASSPTGTGAPYGYTF,TGTGCCAGCAGCCCTACCGGGACAGGCGCGCCCTATGGCTACACCTTC
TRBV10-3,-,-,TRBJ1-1,CAIRAPQGSNTEAFF,TGTGCCATCAGGGCGCCCCAGGGATCTAACACTGAAGCTTTCTTT
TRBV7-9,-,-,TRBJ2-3,CASSSFLSGLAMAQYF,TGTGCCAGCAGCTCCTTCTTGAGCGGGCTCGCGATGGCGCAGTATTTT
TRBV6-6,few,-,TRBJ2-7,CASSYSVGSSYEQYF,TGTGCCAGCAGTTACTCGGTCGGTAGCTCCTACGAGCAGTACTTC
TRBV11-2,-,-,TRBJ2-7,CASSLDPGYEQYF,TGTGCCAGCAGCTTAGATCCCGGCTACGAGCAGTACTTC
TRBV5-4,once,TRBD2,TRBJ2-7,CASSFGGISYEQYF,TGTGCCAGCAGCTTCGGGGGGATCTCCTACGAGCAGTACTTC
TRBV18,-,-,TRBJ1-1,CASSPSTENTEAFF,TGTGCCAGCTCACCCTCAACAGAGAACACTGAAGCTTTCTTT
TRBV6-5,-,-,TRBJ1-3,CASRKLDSSGNTIYF,TGTGCCAGCAGGAAACTTGACAGCTCTGGAAACACCATATATTTT
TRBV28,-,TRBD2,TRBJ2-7,CASSPPGGTYEQYF,TGTGCCAGCAGCCCACCGGGGGGAACCTACGAGCAGTACTTC
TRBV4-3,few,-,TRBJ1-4,CASSPTVHSNEKLFF,TGCGCCAGCAGCCCGACAGTGCACTCTAATGAAAAACTGTTTTTT
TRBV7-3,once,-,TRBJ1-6,CASSLVAGSNSPLHF,TGTGCCAGCAGCTTAGTGGCTGGTTCAAATTCACCCCTCCACTTT
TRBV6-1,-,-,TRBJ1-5,CASSERKGERSNQPQHF,TGTGCCAGCAGTGAAAGGAAGGGGGAGCGGAGCAATCAGCCCCAGCATTTT
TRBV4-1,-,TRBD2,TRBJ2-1,CASSHLSGRSYNEQFF,TGCGCCAGCAGCCACCTTAGCGGGCGCTCCTACAATGAGCAGTTCTTC
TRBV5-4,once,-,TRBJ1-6,CASSLRTTNSPLHF,TGTGCCAGCAGCTTGAGGACAACAAATTCACCCCTCCACTTT
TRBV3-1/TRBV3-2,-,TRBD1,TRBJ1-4,CASSQGGTGSLLFF,TGTGCCAGCAGCCAAGGGGGGACAGGGTCATTGCTGTTTTTT
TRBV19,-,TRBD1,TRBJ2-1,CASSRAGQGFNEQFF,TGTGCCAGTAGTAGGGCGGGACAGGGCTTCAATGAGCAGTTCTTC
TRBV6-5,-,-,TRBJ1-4,CASRGTGHSEKLFF,TGTGCCAGCAGGGGGACGGGACATAGCGAAAAACTGTTTTTT